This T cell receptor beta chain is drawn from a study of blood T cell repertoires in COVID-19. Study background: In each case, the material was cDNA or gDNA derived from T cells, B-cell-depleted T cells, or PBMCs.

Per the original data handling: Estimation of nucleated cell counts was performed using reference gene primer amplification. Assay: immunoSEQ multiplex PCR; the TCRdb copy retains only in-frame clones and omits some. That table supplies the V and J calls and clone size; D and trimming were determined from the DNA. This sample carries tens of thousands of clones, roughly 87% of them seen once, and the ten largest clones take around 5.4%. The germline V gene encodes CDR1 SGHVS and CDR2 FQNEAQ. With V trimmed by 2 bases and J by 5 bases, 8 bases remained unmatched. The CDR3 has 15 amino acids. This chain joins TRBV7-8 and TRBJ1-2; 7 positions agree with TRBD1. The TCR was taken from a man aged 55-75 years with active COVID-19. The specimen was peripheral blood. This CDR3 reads CASSLHWTGGYGYTF. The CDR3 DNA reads TGTGCCAGCAGCTTACATTGGACAGGCGGTTATGGCTACACCTTC.